What follows describes a single TCR beta chain. This sample was taken from a study of blood T cell repertoires in COVID-19. Study information: There were acute and convalescent COVID-19 samples, and they came from the United States, Italy and Spain. Sources were T cells, B-cell-depleted T cells, or PBMCs; the material itself was cDNA or gDNA.

Per the original methods: By means of reference gene primer amplification, nucleated cell counts were estimated. The repertoire was sequenced with immunoSEQ multiplex PCR; TCRdb's copy has only in-frame clones and lacks some. V, J and clone size were drawn from that table, and D and trimming were deduced from the DNA. The sample lists about 240,000 clones; 80% to 85% were seen once. The CDR3 has 12 amino acids. Germline V lookup: CDR1 MDHEN, CDR2 SYDVKM. V dropped 8 bases and J dropped 5 bases, with 12 bases sitting between them. The chain combines TRBV28 with TRBJ1-2, with a possible D match to TRBD1 (5 bases). Sequencing input: peripheral blood. The sequence was collected from a woman aged 60-75 years with active or convalescent COVID-19. CDR3 amino acids: CASQDSSYGYTF. The CDR3 DNA follows: TGTGCCAGCCAAGACAGTTCATATGGCTACACCTTC.